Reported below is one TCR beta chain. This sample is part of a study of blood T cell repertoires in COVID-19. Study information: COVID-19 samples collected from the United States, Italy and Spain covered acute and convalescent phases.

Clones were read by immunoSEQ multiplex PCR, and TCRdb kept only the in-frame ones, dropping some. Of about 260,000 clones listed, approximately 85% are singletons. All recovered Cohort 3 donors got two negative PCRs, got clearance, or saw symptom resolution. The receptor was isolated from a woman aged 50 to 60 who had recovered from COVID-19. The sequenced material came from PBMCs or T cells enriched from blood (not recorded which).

Here the CDR3 DNA reads TGCGCCAGCAGCCTAGGACTAGCGGGAGGGCCCGGGGAGCTGTTTTTT. It is translated as CASSLGLAGGPGELFF. The chain couples TRBV4-3 to TRBJ2-2; 15 bases match TRBD2. The CDR3 is 16 residues long. Per germline, CDR1 LGHNA and CDR2 YSLEER. V shed 4 bases, J shed 6 bases, and the junction held 3 bases outside the gene matches.